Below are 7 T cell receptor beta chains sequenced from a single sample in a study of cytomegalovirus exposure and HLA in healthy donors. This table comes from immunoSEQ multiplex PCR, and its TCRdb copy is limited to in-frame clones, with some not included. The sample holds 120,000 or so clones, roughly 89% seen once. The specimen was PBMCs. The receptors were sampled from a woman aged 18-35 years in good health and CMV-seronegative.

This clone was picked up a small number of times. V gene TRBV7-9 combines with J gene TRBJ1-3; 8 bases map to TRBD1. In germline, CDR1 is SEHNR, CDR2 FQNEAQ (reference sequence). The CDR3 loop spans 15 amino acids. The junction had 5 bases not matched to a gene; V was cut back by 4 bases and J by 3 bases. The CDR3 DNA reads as TGTGCCAGCAGCTCCACAGGGGGTCGTGGAAACACCATATATTTT. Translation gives CASSSTGGRGNTIYF.

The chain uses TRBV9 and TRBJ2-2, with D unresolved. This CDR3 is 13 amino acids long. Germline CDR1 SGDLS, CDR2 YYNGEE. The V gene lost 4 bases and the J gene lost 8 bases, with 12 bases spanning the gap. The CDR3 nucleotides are TGTGCCAGCAGCCCCCCCCTTTCTGGGGAGCTGTTTTTT. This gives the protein CASSPPLSGELFF.

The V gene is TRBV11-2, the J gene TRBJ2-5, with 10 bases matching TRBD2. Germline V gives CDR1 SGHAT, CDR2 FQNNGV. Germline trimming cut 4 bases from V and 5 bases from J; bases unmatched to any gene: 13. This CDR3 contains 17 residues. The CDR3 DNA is TGTGCCAGCAGCTCCAGGACTAGCGGTCTCCAGGGGGAGACCCAGTACTTC. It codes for CASSSRTSGLQGETQYF.

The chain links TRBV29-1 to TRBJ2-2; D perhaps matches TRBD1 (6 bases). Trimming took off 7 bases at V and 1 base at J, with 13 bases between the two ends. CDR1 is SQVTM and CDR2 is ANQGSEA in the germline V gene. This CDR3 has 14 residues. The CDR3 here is CSARGSRNTGELFF. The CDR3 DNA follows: TGCAGCGCTAGGGGGTCTAGGAACACCGGGGAGCTGTTTTTT.

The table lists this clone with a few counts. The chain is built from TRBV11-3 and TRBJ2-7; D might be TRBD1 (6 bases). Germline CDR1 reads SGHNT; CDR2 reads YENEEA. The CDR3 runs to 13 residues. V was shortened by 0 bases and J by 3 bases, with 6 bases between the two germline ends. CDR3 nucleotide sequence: TGTGCCAGCAGCTTAGAAGGGGGCTACGAGCAGTACTTC. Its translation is CASSLEGGYEQYF. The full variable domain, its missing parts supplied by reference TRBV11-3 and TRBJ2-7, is EAGVVQSPRYKIIEKKQPVAFWCNPISGHNTLYWYLQNLGQGPELLIRYENEEAVDDSQLPKDRFSAERLKGVDSTLKIQPAELGDSAVYLCASSLEGGYEQYFGPGTRLTVT.

The CDR3 coding sequence is TGTGCCAGCAGGGGACTAGCGGGAGTTGGTGGCGGGGAGCTGTTTTTT. Residues: CASRGLAGVGGGELFF. V is TRBV28 and J is TRBJ2-2, with 14 bases that match TRBD2. Losses at the gene ends were 6 bases for V and 7 bases for J; bases not matched to a gene: 7. Germline V lookup: CDR1 MDHEN, CDR2 SYDVKM. The CDR3 consists of 16 residues.

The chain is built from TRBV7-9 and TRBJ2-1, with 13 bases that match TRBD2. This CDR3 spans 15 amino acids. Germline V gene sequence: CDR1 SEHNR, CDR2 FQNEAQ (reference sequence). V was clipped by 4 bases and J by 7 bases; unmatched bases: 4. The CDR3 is CASSSSGLAGNEQFF. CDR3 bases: TGTGCCAGCAGCTCGTCGGGACTAGCGGGAAATGAGCAGTTCTTC.